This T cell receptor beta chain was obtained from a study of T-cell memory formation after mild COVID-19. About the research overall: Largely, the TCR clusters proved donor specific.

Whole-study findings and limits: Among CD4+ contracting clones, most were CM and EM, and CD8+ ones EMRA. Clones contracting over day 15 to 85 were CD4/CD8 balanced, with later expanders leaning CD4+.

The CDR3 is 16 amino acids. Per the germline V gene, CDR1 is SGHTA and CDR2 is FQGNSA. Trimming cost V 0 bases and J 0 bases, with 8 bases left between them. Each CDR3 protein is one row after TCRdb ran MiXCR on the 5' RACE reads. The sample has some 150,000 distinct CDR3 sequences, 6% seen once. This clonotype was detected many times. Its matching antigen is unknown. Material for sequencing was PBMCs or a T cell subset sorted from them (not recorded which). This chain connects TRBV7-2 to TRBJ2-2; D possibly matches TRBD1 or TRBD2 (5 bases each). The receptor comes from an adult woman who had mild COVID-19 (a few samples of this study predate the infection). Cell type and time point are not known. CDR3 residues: CASSLAGVANTGELFF. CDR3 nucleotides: TGTGCCAGCAGCTTAGCGGGGGTTGCGAACACCGGGGAGCTGTTTTTT.